This T cell receptor beta chain was documented in a study of T-cell memory formation after mild COVID-19. On the study more broadly: The study found TCR clusters largely donor specific. Whole-study findings and limits: Within pre-infection memory, some responding clones were found, suggesting cross-reactive memory joined. Among clones contracting day 15 to 85, CD4/CD8 was balanced, whereas later expanders leaned CD4+.

Deletions cut 7 bases from V and 1 base from J, with 7 bases between. The germline V gene has CDR1 LNHDA and CDR2 SQIVND (reference sequence). CDR3 length: 12 residues. Barcoded TCR alpha and TCR beta cDNA libraries with UMIs came from 5'RACE using constant-segment primers. TCRdb recomputed calls from the 5' RACE reads with MiXCR, one row per CDR3 protein. This table has hundreds of thousands of distinct CDR3 sequences, over 20% appearing once. Only a few counts were recorded for this clonotype. Its specificity is not known. Source material: PBMCs or a T cell subset sorted from them (not recorded which). The rearrangement uses TRBV19 and TRBJ1-2; D is unresolved. The sequence was obtained from an adult woman who had mild COVID-19 (a few samples of this study predate the infection). Cell type and time point are not known. Here the CDR3 DNA reads TGTGCCAGTAACAGTCTTAACTATGGCTACACCTTC. This gives the protein CASNSLNYGYTF. The whole variable domain, filled in from reference TRBV19 and TRBJ1-2, reads DGGITQSPKYLFRKEGQNVTLSCEQNLNHDAMYWYRQDPGQGLRLIYYSQIVNDFQKGDIAEGYSVSREKKESFPLTVTSAQKNPTAFYLCASNSLNYGYTFGSGTRLTVV.